The T cell receptor beta chain described here comes from a study of T-cell memory formation after mild COVID-19 (dated by TCRdb to 2020 to 2023). Study-level background: Most TCR sequence clusters were specific to one of the two donors. In two donors, T-cell clones that expanded and contracted after mild COVID-19 were tracked by sequencing TCRalpha and TCRbeta repertoires over time. The cohort comprised two young, previously healthy adult volunteers, one female and one male.

Worth noting for this clonotype: The specificity of this receptor is unknown. It has no much larger one-base neighbor in the sample; base qualities were not kept.

PBMCs were isolated by Ficoll-Paque density gradient centrifugation. V trim: 5 bases; J trim: 4 bases; unmatched bases: 9. The germline V gene sets CDR1 to SGHTA and CDR2 to FQGTGA. The CDR3 spans 16 residues, from the cysteine through the phenylalanine. Here the CDR3 DNA is all that survives: 48 bases in frame from base 1. What the work shows at the level of the full study, not this receptor alone: Clones that contracted from day 15 to 85 showed balanced CD4/CD8 phenotypes, whereas a second wave of clones that expanded from day 15 to 37 leaned towards CD4+. The detection of some responding clones in pre-infection memory suggests that pre-existing cross-reactive memory T cells joined the SARS-CoV-2 response. Contracting CD4+ clones appeared mostly in the CM and EM memory subsets, whereas CD8+ clones were enriched in EMRA. SARS-CoV-2 specificity of the second-wave clones peaking on day 37 was not confirmed. The study covered only two mild cases, and larger cohorts including severe cases with pre-infection samples were considered necessary.

TCRdb names Illumina NovaSeq 6000 as the instrument used. TCRalpha and TCRbeta cDNA libraries were built by 5'RACE with constant-segment primers, adding sample barcodes and unique molecular identifiers. Trizol reagent was used to extract RNA from every sample. Amplification of the libraries took two PCR steps, and the second step added a second sample barcode plus Illumina TruSeq adapters. Sequencing of the libraries was done on an Illumina NovaSeq, producing 2 x 150 bp paired-end reads. In the source study's methods: Demultiplexing of reads and collapsing into UMI-guided consensus sequences were performed with migec v1.2.7. Using mixcr v2.1.11, UMI consensuses were aligned to TRA and TRB V and J templates and then assembled into clonotypes. Clonotypes were classified as expanded or contracted when called significant by both edgeR and NoisET, with noise models trained on biological replicates. For edgeR calls, the thresholds were a false discovery rate-adjusted p below 0.01 and a log2 fold-change of 1. As an exploratory analysis of dynamics, max-normalized trajectories of the 1000 most abundant clonotypes were examined by PCA with hierarchical clustering. Each responding clone was given a CD4 or CD8 phenotype based on the CD4+ and CD8+ repertoires, which had been sequenced separately. The public reads were reprocessed in TCRdb via fastp at Q25 and MiXCR, keeping in-frame beta chains. Under each unique CDR3 protein, matching rows form one entry showing the most common genes and DNA. Clone size and V and J calls follow TCRdb, not the original study. In this sample the table shows 270,000 or so distinct CDR3 sequences, more than 15% of which occur a single time. The ten largest clonotypes hold 23% of the sample.

The rearrangement combines TRBV7-3 with TRBJ2-2; 8 of the junction bases match TRBD1. The source material was PBMCs or a T cell subset sorted from them (not recorded which). The sequence came from a man aged 18 to 30 who had mild COVID-19 (a few samples of this study predate the infection). The sample titles of this study are shuffled in the database, so cell type and time point are left out; the donor was told from shared clones. DNA sequence: TGTGCCAGCAGCGCAGACAGGGGACGGGCCACCGGGGAGCTGTTTTTT. Translated, this gives CASSADRGRATGELFF. Outside the CDR3, residues come from the reference TRBV7-3 and TRBJ2-2 proteins, so the full variable domain is: GAGVSQTPSNKVTEKGKYVELRCDPISGHTALYWYRQSLGQGPEFLIYFQGTGAADDSGLPNDRFFAVRPEGSVSTLKIQRTERGDSAVYLCASSADRGRATGELFFGEGSRLTVL.